Described below is a single T cell receptor (beta chain) sequence and its context. The sample belongs to a study of PD-1 blockade in mismatch repair-deficient tumors. TCRdb keeps only in-frame clones here, not all; method: immunoSEQ multiplex PCR. The table includes under 150,000 clones, roughly nine tenths detected once. The origin of this receptor is an adult with mismatch repair-deficient cancer. The sequencing here drew on peripheral blood, taken 44 weeks after starting pembrolizumab.

The CDR3 reads CASSLLGGAGERVTDTQYF. In DNA form, the CDR3 reads TGCGCCAGCAGCCTGCTAGGGGGGGCCGGGGAAAGAGTCACAGATACGCAGTATTTT. V and J are TRBV5-1 and TRBJ2-3; the D gene is possibly TRBD2 (7 bases). The germline V gene has CDR1 SGHRS and CDR2 YFSETQ. The CDR3 has 19 residues. The V end lost 4 bases, the J end lost 2 bases, and 26 bases lay between the germline ends.